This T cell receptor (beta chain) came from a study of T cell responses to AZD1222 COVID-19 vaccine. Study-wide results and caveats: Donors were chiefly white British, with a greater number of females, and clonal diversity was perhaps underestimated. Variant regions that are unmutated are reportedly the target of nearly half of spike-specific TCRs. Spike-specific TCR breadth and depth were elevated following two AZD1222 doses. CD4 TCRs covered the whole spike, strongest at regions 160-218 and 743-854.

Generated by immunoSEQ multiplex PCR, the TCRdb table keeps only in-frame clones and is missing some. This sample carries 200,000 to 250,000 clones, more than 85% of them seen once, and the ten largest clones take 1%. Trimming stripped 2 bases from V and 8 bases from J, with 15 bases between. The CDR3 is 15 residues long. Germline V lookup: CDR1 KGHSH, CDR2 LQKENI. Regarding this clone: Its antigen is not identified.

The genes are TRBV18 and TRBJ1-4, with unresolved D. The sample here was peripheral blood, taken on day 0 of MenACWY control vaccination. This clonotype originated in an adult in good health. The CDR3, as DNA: TGTGCCAGCTCACCATATGCCGACTTGGGGGAAAAACTGTTTTTT. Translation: CASSPYADLGEKLFF.